These T cell receptor beta chains were read from a single sample in a study of read filtering for tumor transcriptome and immune sequencing. TCRdb processed the reads anew with MiXCR; each CDR3 protein has one entry. The sample records over 45,000 distinct CDR3 sequences, under 25% being singletons. Material: a population of CD138-negative cells sorted from bone marrow. The receptors shown here come from a donor at least 40 years old with multiple myeloma. The CDR3 runs from the conserved cysteine through the conserved F or W. Fields, in order: V gene, J gene, clone size, D gene, CDR3 DNA, CDR3 protein. D genes are given only for firm matches. Clone size, where shown, is once, few, many, or a class for clones that have expanded.

V: TRBV19
J: TRBJ2-1
size: many
D: TRBD2
DNA: TGTGCCAGTAGTATGGAGCGGGAGGGCAATGAGCAGTTCTTC
CDR3: CASSMEREGNEQFF

V: TRBV6-1
J: TRBJ2-3
size: few
D: TRBD1
DNA: TGTGCCAGCAGTTACAGGGGGCGAATCCCAGATACGCAGTATTTT
CDR3: CASSYRGRIPDTQYF

V: TRBV15
J: TRBJ2-2
size: .
D: .
DNA: TGTGCCACCAGCTCCGGGGGAGACACCGGGGAGCTGTTTTTT
CDR3: CATSSGGDTGELFF

V: TRBV20-1
J: TRBJ2-3
size: many
D: .
DNA: TGCAGTGCTAGGCGGCGGGGGCTAGGGTTTGATACGCAGTATTTT
CDR3: CSARRRGLGFDTQYF

V: TRBV23-1
J: TRBJ2-5
size: many
D: TRBD1
DNA: TGCGCCAGCAGTCAATCCGGGACAGGGCCAGAGACCCAGTACTTC
CDR3: CASSQSGTGPETQYF

V: TRBV5-1
J: TRBJ2-7
size: .
D: .
DNA: TGCGCCGGCAGCTCCTCACAGGGCTACGAGCAGTACTTC
CDR3: CAGSSSQGYEQYF

V: TRBV2
J: TRBJ2-5
size: .
D: TRBD1
DNA: TGTGCCAGCAGTCCGGAACAGGGGGTCGAAAAGACCCAGTACTTC
CDR3: CASSPEQGVEKTQYF

V: TRBV4-1
J: TRBJ1-6
size: many
D: .
DNA: TGCGCCAGCAGCCAAGAAACGGGGGTGGCTTCACCCCTCCACTTT
CDR3: CASSQETGVASPLHF

V: TRBV6-5
J: TRBJ2-2
size: many
D: TRBD2
DNA: TGTGCCAGCAGACAGGGACTAGCGGGGATGGAGGAGCTGTTTTTT
CDR3: CASRQGLAGMEELFF

V: TRBV18
J: TRBJ2-2
size: many
D: .
DNA: TGTGCCAGCTCACCTAGGACAGATAACACCGGGGAGCTGTTTTTT
CDR3: CASSPRTDNTGELFF

V: TRBV4-2
J: TRBJ2-4
size: many
D: .
DNA: TGTGCCAGCAGCCAAGATCTAGAGGCCTTACGGATTCAGTACTTC
CDR3: CASSQDLEALRIQYF

V: TRBV18
J: TRBJ2-1
size: many
D: .
DNA: TGTGCCAGCTCACCACCGACTAGTCCAGAGGGGCAGTTCTTC
CDR3: CASSPPTSPEGQFF

V: TRBV2
J: TRBJ1-5
size: many
D: TRBD1
DNA: TGTGCCAGCAGTGTGAGACAGGGGATCAATCAGCCCCAGCATTTT
CDR3: CASSVRQGINQPQHF

V: TRBV20-1
J: TRBJ1-2
size: .
D: TRBD1
DNA: TGCAGTGCTAGAGTCGGGACAGGGGGCAACTATGGCTACACCTTC
CDR3: CSARVGTGGNYGYTF

V: TRBV6-1
J: TRBJ2-1
size: few
D: TRBD2
DNA: TGTGCCAGCAGTGAATTACAGCGGGGGGGTGGCGATGAGCAGTTCTTC
CDR3: CASSELQRGGGDEQFF

V: TRBV2
J: TRBJ2-5
size: .
D: TRBD1
DNA: TGTGCCAGCAGTGGGTCCGGGACAGACCAAGAGACCCAGTACTTC
CDR3: CASSGSGTDQETQYF

V: TRBV5-1
J: TRBJ2-4
size: many
D: TRBD1
DNA: TGCGCCAGCAGCTTTCAGGGGGCAGTGGTCAAAAACATTCAGTACTTC
CDR3: CASSFQGAVVKNIQYF

V: TRBV7-6
J: TRBJ2-6
size: .
D: TRBD1
DNA: TGTGCCAGCAGCAAGGGACAGGGGCGGTCTGGGGCCAACGTCCTGACTTTC
CDR3: CASSKGQGRSGANVLTF

V: TRBV5-1
J: TRBJ1-6
size: medium-sized
D: .
DNA: TGCGCCAGCAGGCCCACCTCAGGGTCCTATAATTCACCCCTCCACTTT
CDR3: CASRPTSGSYNSPLHF

V: TRBV10-1
J: TRBJ2-1
size: many
D: TRBD2
DNA: TGCGCCAGCAGTAGCGGGAGGGCTTTTGAGCAGTTCTTC
CDR3: CASSSGRAFEQFF

V: TRBV5-4
J: TRBJ2-1
size: many
D: .
DNA: TGTGCCAGCAGCTCCCGGGACACCTGGCTGGAGCAGTTCTTC
CDR3: CASSSRDTWLEQFF

V: TRBV7-7
J: TRBJ1-1
size: many
D: .
DNA: TGTGCTAGCAGCCCGACAGACATGAACACTGAAGCTTTCTTT
CDR3: CASSPTDMNTEAFF

V: TRBV28
J: TRBJ1-1
size: .
D: .
DNA: TGTGCCAGCAGTTTGGGCCTGGGTGGGAAGAACACTGAAGCTTTCTTT
CDR3: CASSLGLGGKNTEAFF

V: TRBV10-3
J: TRBJ1-1
size: few
D: .
DNA: TGTGCCATCAGTGAGCAGGGGACGCTGGGTGGAGCTTTCTTT
CDR3: CAISEQGTLGGAFF

V: TRBV11-2
J: TRBJ2-1
size: many
D: .
DNA: TGTGCCAGCACCAAGGGGGGGAGCGCCTACAATGAGCAGTTCTTC
CDR3: CASTKGGSAYNEQFF

V: TRBV18
J: TRBJ2-2
size: .
D: .
DNA: TGTGCCAGCTCACCTACGGCACCGAACGCCGGGGAGCTGTTTTTT
CDR3: CASSPTAPNAGELFF

V: TRBV28
J: TRBJ2-3
size: many
D: .
DNA: TGTGCCAGCAGTTTCGACAGCCACACAGATACGCAGTATTTT
CDR3: CASSFDSHTDTQYF